This entry lists 32 T cell receptor beta chains sequenced from one sample in a study of radiation and T cells in renal cell carcinoma. Sequenced by immunoSEQ multiplex PCR; TCRdb stores in-frame clones only, minus some. The table shows more than 140,000 clones, with roughly 85% occurring only once. Time point of the sample: baseline pretreatment blood. The sample's treatment: 15 Gy SBRT to primary tumor, nephrectomy 4 weeks later. This sample comprised blood, obtained from a patient whose treatment included radiotherapy and nephrectomy. Receptors were obtained from a woman aged 45-60 years with renal cell carcinoma.

The rearrangement uses TRBV9 and TRBJ2-2; 7 bases are a match to TRBD2. The germline V gene encodes CDR1 SGDLS and CDR2 YYNGEE. This CDR3 has 13 amino acids. The J segment lost 7 bases and the V segment lost 3 bases, leaving 3 bases of the junction unmatched. CDR3 in DNA: TGTGCCAGCAGCGCTAGCGGCGGCGGGGAGCTGTTTTTT. Protein: CASSASGGGELFF. Full variable domain (missing parts from reference TRBV9 and TRBJ2-2): DSGVTQTPKHLITATGQRVTLRCSPRSGDLSVYWYQQSLDQGLQFLIQYYNGEERAKGNILERFSAQQFPDLHSELNLSSLELGDSALYFCASSASGGGELFFGEGSRLTVL.

The chain links TRBV10-1 to TRBJ2-5; D possibly corresponds to TRBD1 (5 bases). Germline assignment: CDR1 WNHNN and CDR2 SYGVQD (reference sequence). CDR3 size: 12 residues. With 6 bases removed from V and 4 bases from J, the gap between germline ends came to 9 bases. The CDR3 spells CASSRDTETQYF. CDR3 coding DNA: TGCGCCAGCAGCAGGGATACAGAGACCCAGTACTTC.

J is TRBJ1-1 and V is TRBV5-6; D may be TRBD1 (5 bases). V lost 2 bases to trimming and J lost 5 bases, with 7 bases between them. The CDR3 has 12 residues. Germline V gene sequence: CDR1 SGHDT, CDR2 YYEEEE. CDR3 nucleotide sequence: TGTGCCAGCAGCTTCGGGGGTACTGAAGCTTTCTTT. Its protein is CASSFGGTEAFF.

Points on this clone: A single base separates this from a much larger clone, so it may be a read error. V and J are TRBV5-5 and TRBJ2-7; 10 nucleotides agree with TRBD1. Germline V gene lookup returns CDR1 SGHKS and CDR2 YYEKEE (reference sequence). The CDR3 runs 14 residues. The ends lost 0 bases at V and 3 bases at J; junction bases unmatched: 0. The CDR3 sequence: CASSLGTGGYEQYF. The CDR3 DNA is TGTGCCAGCAGCTTGGGGACAGGGGGCTACGAGCAGTACTTC.

The chain is built from TRBV10-3 and TRBJ1-1, with 7 bases that match TRBD1. Germline CDR1 is ENHRY and CDR2 is SYGVKD. J lost 3 bases, V lost 3 bases, and 4 bases had no gene match. The length of the CDR3 is 14 residues. CDR3 coding DNA: TGTGCCATCAGTGACACCAGGGGGGACACTGAAGCTTTCTTT. This encodes CAISDTRGDTEAFF.

The V and J genes are TRBV7-9 and TRBJ2-5; D call uncertain. The germline CDR1 and CDR2 sequences are SEHNR and FQNEAQ (reference sequence). Trimming took off 2 bases at V and 5 bases at J, with 6 bases between the two ends. The CDR3 has 12 residues. CDR3 DNA: TGTGCCAGCAGCTTATCCCTCGAGACCCAGTACTTC. Protein: CASSLSLETQYF.

This clone was recorded only once. Germline is not matched at one junction end, which may reflect a read error. The chain couples TRBV9 to TRBJ1-2; 11 bases line up with TRBD1. The CDR3 has 10 residues. CDR1 and CDR2 (germline): SGDLS, YYNGEE. CDR3 sequence: CASSPGTGGF. The CDR3 DNA sequence: TGTGCCAGCAGCCCAGGGACAGGGGGCTTC.

The gene calls are TRBV14 and TRBJ2-7; a possible D gene is TRBD2 (5 bases). In germline, CDR1 is SGHDN, CDR2 FVKESK. The CDR3 length is 12 residues. Trimming took 5 bases from V and 5 from J, leaving 10 bases between them. Written as DNA, the CDR3 is TGTGCCAGCAGCTCGTGGGAGAACGAGCAGTACTTC. Translated: CASSSWENEQYF.

The chain carries TRBV5-6 and TRBJ1-4; 9 nucleotides match TRBD1. The germline V gene has CDR1 SGHDT and CDR2 YYEEEE. V gave up 4 bases and J gave up 6 bases; unmatched junction bases: 4. There are 14 residues in the CDR3. The CDR3 DNA sequence: TGTGCCAGCAGCCCGAGGACAGGGGATGAAAAACTGTTTTTT. Translating gives CASSPRTGDEKLFF.

The V call is TRBV9, the J call TRBJ2-6; TRBD2 agrees at 11 bases. CDR3 length equals 22 residues. Germline V gene data show CDR1 as SGDLS and CDR2 as YYNGEE. With V trimmed by 4 bases and J by 0 bases, 18 bases remained unmatched. CDR3 bases: TGTGCCAGCAGCTCCACGACTAGCGGGGCTTGGGGAAAAAGCTCTGGGGCCAACGTCCTGACTTTC. Its protein is CASSSTTSGAWGKSSGANVLTF.

This chain uses TRBV5-6 with TRBJ1-5, with 7 bases fitting TRBD1. Germline V gene sequence: CDR1 SGHDT, CDR2 YYEEEE. The V gene end was trimmed by 7 bases and the J gene end by 0 bases; junction bases not matched to a gene: 4. The CDR3 contains 14 residues. CDR3 sequence: CASATGSSNQPQHF. DNA of the CDR3: TGTGCCAGCGCGACAGGGAGTAGCAATCAGCCCCAGCATTTT.

The J gene is TRBJ1-2, the V gene TRBV6-5, with TRBD1 matching 10 bases. The CDR3 spans 14 residues. The V and J ends lost 7 bases and 8 bases, in that order; junction bases with no gene match: 10. The germline CDR1 and CDR2 sequences are MNHEY and SVGAGI. CDR3 residues: CASTPGQGFYGYTF. The CDR3 nucleotides are TGTGCCAGCACTCCGGGACAGGGGTTTTACGGCTACACCTTC.

The chain is built from TRBV6-5 and TRBJ1-2, with 7 bases matching TRBD1. The CDR3 consists of 16 residues. Per germline, CDR1 MNHEY and CDR2 SVGAGI. V dropped 2 bases and J dropped 1; count of bases not matched to a gene: 7. The CDR3 region has the DNA TGTGCCAGCAGTTACGATACAGGGGCGGGTAACTATGGCTACACCTTC. Translating it yields CASSYDTGAGNYGYTF.

Of note for this clone: The same CDR3 also results from other DNA sequences found in this sample. The CDR3 DNA reads as TGTGCCAGCAGTTTAGGGAGGAACTATGGCTACACCTTC. Residues: CASSLGRNYGYTF. The V and J genes are TRBV6-5 and TRBJ1-2; no clear D. This CDR3 comprises 13 residues. V was clipped by 4 bases and J by 2 bases, with 8 bases between them. Germline V gene data show CDR1 as MNHEY and CDR2 as SVGAGI.

The genes are TRBV5-6 and TRBJ1-1, with a possible D match to TRBD1 (5 bases). Per the germline V gene, CDR1 is SGHDT and CDR2 is YYEEEE. The CDR3 is 14 residues long. V lost 5 bases, J lost 3 bases, and 14 bases lay in between. CDR3 DNA: TGTGCCAGCAGTCGGGGCCCGAGGGACACTGAAGCTTTCTTT. It specifies CASSRGPRDTEAFF.

This clone was recorded once. The gene calls are TRBV19 and TRBJ1-5; 7 bases align to TRBD1. This CDR3 contains 18 residues. Germline values: CDR1 LNHDA, CDR2 SQIVND (reference sequence). Trimming cost V 1 base and J 4 bases; bases outside gene matches: 13. The CDR3 nucleotides are TGTGCCAGTAGTATAGTGAGGATGGAGGGGGCACGGAATCAGCCCCAGCATTTT. Its protein is CASSIVRMEGARNQPQHF.

The rearrangement uses TRBV6-5 and TRBJ1-5; 8 bases agree with TRBD1. The CDR3 is 14 amino acids. The V segment lost 4 bases and the J segment 3 bases; nucleotides outside the gene matches: 2. Germline V gene sequence: CDR1 MNHEY, CDR2 SVGAGI. The CDR3 DNA reads as TGTGCCAGCAGTTCGGGACAGGACAATCAGCCCCAGCATTTT. Its protein product is CASSSGQDNQPQHF.

This chain joins TRBV7-2 and TRBJ1-1; tentative D call: TRBD1 (6 bases). V lost 2 bases and J 1 base, leaving 11 bases between the germline ends. Germline V gives CDR1 SGHTA, CDR2 FQGNSA. This CDR3 is 15 amino acids long. CDR3 bases: TGTGCCAGCAGCTTAACCGGGACAACGAACACTGAAGCTTTCTTT. This translates into CASSLTGTTNTEAFF.

The chain has TRBV28 and TRBJ1-4; 7 nucleotides line up with TRBD1. V lost 6 bases and J lost 4; bases outside the gene matches: 8. The length of the CDR3 is 15 residues. Germline values: CDR1 MDHEN, CDR2 SYDVKM. CDR3 bases: TGTGCCAGCAGCCAAATGCCAGGGGGTAATGAAAAACTGTTTTTT. Protein product: CASSQMPGGNEKLFF.

The gene calls are TRBV7-7 and TRBJ2-5, with D tentatively TRBD1 (6 bases). Trimming shortened V by 4 bases and J by 2 bases, and 20 bases separated the two germline ends. The CDR3 totals 17 residues. Per the germline V gene, CDR1 is SSHAT and CDR2 is FNYEAQ (reference sequence). CDR3: CASSSRTPPQGQETQYF. DNA of the CDR3: TGTGCCAGCAGCTCTCGAACGCCCCCACAGGGTCAAGAGACCCAGTACTTC.

The rearrangement uses TRBV13 and TRBJ1-2; D call uncertain. The CDR3 spans 9 residues. Trimming pared 11 bases from V and 7 bases from J, leaving 8 bases between. Germline values: CDR1 PRHDT, CDR2 FYEKMQ (reference sequence). CDR3 sequence: CASLSGYTF. The CDR3 nucleotides are TGTGCCTCTCTGAGTGGCTACACCTTC.

The chain carries TRBV30 and TRBJ2-7; possible D gene TRBD1, 6 bases. V was trimmed by 3 bases and J by 3 bases, leaving 15 bases between them. The germline gives CDR1 GTSNPN, CDR2 SVGIG (reference sequence). CDR3 length: 14 residues. For the CDR3, the DNA is TGTGCCTGGAGAAGTACAGGACAGAGCTACGAGCAGTACTTC. Its translation: CAWRSTGQSYEQYF.

The sample holds one count of this clone. The V gene is TRBV9, the J gene TRBJ2-3; TRBD1 aligns across 10 bases. The V segment lost 2 bases and the J segment 5 bases; nucleotides outside the gene matches: 5. CDR3 length equals 15 residues. Germline V CDR1 and CDR2: SGDLS, YYNGEE. The CDR3, as DNA: TGTGCCAGCAGCGTCCGGGACAGGGGTAAAGATACGCAGTATTTT. Its translation is CASSVRDRGKDTQYF.

This chain connects TRBV5-5 to TRBJ1-2; maybe TRBD1 (5 bases). The CDR3 covers 14 residues. The germline gives CDR1 SGHKS, CDR2 YYEKEE (reference sequence). Trimming took 3 bases from V and 0 from J, leaving 9 bases between them. The CDR3 bases are TGTGCCAGCAGCTCGCAGGGAGCTAACTATGGCTACACCTTC. Translation: CASSSQGANYGYTF.

V gene TRBV6-1 combines with J gene TRBJ2-2; the match to TRBD2 covers 9 bases. This CDR3 is built from 16 residues. The ends lost 0 bases at V and 7 bases at J; junction bases unmatched: 6. Germline loops: CDR1 MNHNS, CDR2 SASEGT. CDR3 residues: CASSEAGAGGSGELFF. The CDR3, as DNA: TGTGCCAGCAGTGAAGCGGGGGCGGGAGGGAGCGGGGAGCTGTTTTTT.

A word on this clone: At one end, the junction sequence differs from germline, possibly due to a read error. The chain carries TRBV4-1 and TRBJ2-3, with a tentative D call TRBD2 (6 bases). The CDR3 spans 16 residues. The germline V gene has CDR1 MGHRA and CDR2 YSYEKL. The CDR3 here is CACSQVVAERTDTQYF. In DNA form, the CDR3 reads TGCGCCTGCAGCCAAGTGGTAGCGGAGCGCACAGATACGCAGTATTTT.

The chain employs TRBV7-2 and TRBJ2-7; D is tentatively TRBD1 or TRBD2 (5 bases each). Trimming pared 8 bases from V and 2 bases from J, leaving 16 bases between. This CDR3 contains 14 residues. Germline-derived CDR1 and CDR2 are SGHTA and FQGNSA. CDR3 protein: CASSSGAFPYEQYF. The CDR3, as DNA: TGTGCCAGCTCATCCGGGGCATTCCCCTACGAGCAGTACTTC.

The chain links TRBV9 to TRBJ2-7, with TRBD2 identical over 12 bases. Germline CDR1 reads SGDLS; CDR2 reads YYNGEE. V shed 3 bases, J shed 5 bases, and the junction held 9 bases outside the gene matches. This CDR3 comprises 16 residues. CDR3 DNA sequence: TGTGCCAGCAGCGGCCGGACTAGCGGGAAAGTGAACGAGCAGTACTTC. Protein: CASSGRTSGKVNEQYF.

The CDR3 coding sequence is TGTGCCAGCAGCGCCAGGACAACCACGAACACCGGGGAGCTGTTTTTT. Translation gives CASSARTTTNTGELFF. The chain has TRBV13 and TRBJ2-2; weak D call: TRBD1 (5 bases). Looked up from germline, CDR1 is PRHDT and CDR2 is FYEKMQ (reference sequence). This CDR3 contains 16 residues. Deletions cut 5 bases from V and 0 bases from J, with 13 bases between.

The chain is built from TRBV7-2 and TRBJ1-2; D remains unclear. Trimming removed 1 base from V and 3 bases from J, with 12 bases in between. CDR1 and CDR2 (germline): SGHTA, FQGNSA. The CDR3 totals 15 residues. The CDR3 here is CASSLGSGSYYGYTF. CDR3 nucleotides: TGTGCCAGCAGCTTAGGCTCCGGGTCGTACTATGGCTACACCTTC.

The chain carries TRBV2 and TRBJ1-5, with 9 positions matching TRBD1. J gave up 13 bases and V 3 bases, and 10 bases lay outside the gene matches. The germline V gene has CDR1 SNHLY and CDR2 FYNNEI. This CDR3 contains 14 residues. The CDR3: CASSDSGTGLSQHF. The CDR3 region has the DNA TGTGCCAGCAGTGACTCCGGGACAGGGCTTTCTCAGCATTTT.

The CDR3 DNA reads TGTGCCAGCAGCTCCAAGGGGCAGTATGAAAAACTGTTTTTT. Translation gives CASSSKGQYEKLFF. The chain is built from TRBV7-9 and TRBJ1-4, with a weak D call TRBD1 (5 bases). The germline V gene encodes CDR1 SEHNR and CDR2 FQNEAQ (reference sequence). There are 14 residues in the CDR3. Trimming cost V 4 bases and J 6 bases, with 12 bases left between them.